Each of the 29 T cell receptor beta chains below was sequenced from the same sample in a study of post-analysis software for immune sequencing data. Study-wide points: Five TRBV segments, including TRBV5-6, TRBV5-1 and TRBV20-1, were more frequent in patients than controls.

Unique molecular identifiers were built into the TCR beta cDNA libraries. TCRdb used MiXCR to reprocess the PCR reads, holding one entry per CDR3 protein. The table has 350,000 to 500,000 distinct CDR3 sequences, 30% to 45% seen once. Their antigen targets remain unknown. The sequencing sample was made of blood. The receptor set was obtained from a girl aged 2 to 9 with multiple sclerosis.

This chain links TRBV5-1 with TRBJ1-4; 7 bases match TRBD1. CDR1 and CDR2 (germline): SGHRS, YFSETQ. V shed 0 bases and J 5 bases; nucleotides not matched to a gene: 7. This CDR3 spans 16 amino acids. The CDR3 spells CASSLAVAGGNEKLFF. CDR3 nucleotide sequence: TGCGCCAGCAGCTTGGCAGTAGCAGGGGGGAATGAAAAACTGTTTTTT.

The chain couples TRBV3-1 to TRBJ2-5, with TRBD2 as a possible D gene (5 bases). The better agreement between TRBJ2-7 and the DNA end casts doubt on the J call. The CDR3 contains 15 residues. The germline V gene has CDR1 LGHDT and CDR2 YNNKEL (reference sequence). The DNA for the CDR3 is TGTGCCAGCAGCCAAGTAGCGAGTAGCTCCTACGAGCAGTACTTC. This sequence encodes CASSQVASSSYEQYF.

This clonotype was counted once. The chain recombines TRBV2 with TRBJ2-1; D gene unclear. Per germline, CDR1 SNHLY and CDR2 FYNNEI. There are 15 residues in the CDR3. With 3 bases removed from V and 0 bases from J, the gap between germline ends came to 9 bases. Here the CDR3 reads CASSEFSGSYNEQFF. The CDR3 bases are TGTGCCAGCAGTGAGTTCTCGGGCTCCTACAATGAGCAGTTCTTC.

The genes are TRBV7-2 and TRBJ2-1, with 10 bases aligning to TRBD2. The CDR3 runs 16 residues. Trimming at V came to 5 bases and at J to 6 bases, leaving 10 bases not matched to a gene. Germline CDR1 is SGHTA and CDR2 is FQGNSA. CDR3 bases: TGTGCCAGCAGCCCCCGGTCCCTAGCGGGAGTCAATGAGCAGTTCTTC. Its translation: CASSPRSLAGVNEQFF.

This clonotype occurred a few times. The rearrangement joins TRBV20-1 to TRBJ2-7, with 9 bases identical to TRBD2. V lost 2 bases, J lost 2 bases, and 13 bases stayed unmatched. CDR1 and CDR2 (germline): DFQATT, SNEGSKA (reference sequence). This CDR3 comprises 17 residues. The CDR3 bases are TGCAGTGCTAGAAAGACGGGACTAGCCCTAGAGACCTACGAGCAGTACTTC. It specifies CSARKTGLALETYEQYF.

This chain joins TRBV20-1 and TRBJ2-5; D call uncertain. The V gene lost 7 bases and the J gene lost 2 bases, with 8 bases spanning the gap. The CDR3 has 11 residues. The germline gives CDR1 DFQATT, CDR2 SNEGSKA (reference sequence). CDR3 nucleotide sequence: TGCAGTGATCGTCAGCAAGAGACCCAGTACTTC. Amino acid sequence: CSDRQQETQYF.

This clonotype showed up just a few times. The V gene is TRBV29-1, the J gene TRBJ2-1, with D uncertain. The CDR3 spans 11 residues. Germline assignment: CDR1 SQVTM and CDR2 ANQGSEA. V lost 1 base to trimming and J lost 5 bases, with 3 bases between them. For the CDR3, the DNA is TGCAGCGTTGAAGTCCACAATGAGCAGTTCTTC. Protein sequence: CSVEVHNEQFF.

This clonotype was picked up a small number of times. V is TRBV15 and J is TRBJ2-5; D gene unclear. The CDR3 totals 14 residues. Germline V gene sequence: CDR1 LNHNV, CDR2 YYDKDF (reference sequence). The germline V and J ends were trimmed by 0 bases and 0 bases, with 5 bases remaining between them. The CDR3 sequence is CATSRDLYQETQYF. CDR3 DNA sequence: TGTGCCACCAGCAGAGATCTATACCAAGAGACCCAGTACTTC.

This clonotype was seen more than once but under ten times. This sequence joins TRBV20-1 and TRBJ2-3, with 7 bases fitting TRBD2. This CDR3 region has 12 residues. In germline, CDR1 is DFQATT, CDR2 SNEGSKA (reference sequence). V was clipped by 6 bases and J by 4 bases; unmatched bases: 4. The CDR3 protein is CSATTSADTQYF. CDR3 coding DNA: TGCAGTGCGACCACTAGCGCAGATACGCAGTATTTT.

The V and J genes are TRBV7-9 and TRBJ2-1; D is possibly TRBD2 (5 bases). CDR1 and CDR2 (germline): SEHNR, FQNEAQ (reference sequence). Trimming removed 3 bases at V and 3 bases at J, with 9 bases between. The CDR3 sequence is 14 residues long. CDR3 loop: CASSFSVGYNEQFF. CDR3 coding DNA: TGTGCCAGCAGCTTTAGCGTGGGCTACAATGAGCAGTTCTTC. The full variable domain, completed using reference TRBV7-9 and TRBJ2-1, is DTGVSQNPRHKITKRGQNVTFRCDPISEHNRLYWYRQTLGQGPEFLTYFQNEAQLEKSRLLSDRFSAERPKGSFSTLEIQRTEQGDSAMYLCASSFSVGYNEQFFGPGTRLTVL.

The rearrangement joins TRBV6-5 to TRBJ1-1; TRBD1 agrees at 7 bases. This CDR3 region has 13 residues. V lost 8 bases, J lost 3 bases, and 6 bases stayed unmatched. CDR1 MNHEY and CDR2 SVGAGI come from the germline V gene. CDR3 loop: CASGEQGYTEAFF. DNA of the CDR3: TGTGCCAGCGGGGAACAGGGGTACACTGAAGCTTTCTTT.

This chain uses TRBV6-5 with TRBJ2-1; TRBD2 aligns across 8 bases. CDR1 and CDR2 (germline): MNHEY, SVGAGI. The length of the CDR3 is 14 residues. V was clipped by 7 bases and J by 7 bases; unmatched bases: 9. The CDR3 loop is CASTVGLAGNEQFF. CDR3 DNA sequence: TGTGCCAGCACCGTCGGACTAGCAGGAAATGAGCAGTTCTTC.

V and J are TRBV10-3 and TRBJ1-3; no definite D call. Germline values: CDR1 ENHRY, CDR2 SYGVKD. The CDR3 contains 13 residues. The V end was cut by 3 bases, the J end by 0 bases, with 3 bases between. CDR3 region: CAISDVSGNTIYF. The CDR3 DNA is TGTGCCATCAGTGACGTCTCTGGAAACACCATATATTTT.

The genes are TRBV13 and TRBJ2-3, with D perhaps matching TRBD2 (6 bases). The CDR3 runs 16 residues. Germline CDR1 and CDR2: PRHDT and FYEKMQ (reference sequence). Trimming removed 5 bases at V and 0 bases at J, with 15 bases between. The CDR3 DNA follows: TGTGCCAGCAGCACAAATCTAGCGATCAGCACAGATACGCAGTATTTT. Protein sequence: CASSTNLAISTDTQYF.

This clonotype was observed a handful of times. The CDR3: CASSPSDRAYEQYF. The CDR3 nucleotides read TGTGCCAGCAGTCCCTCGGACAGGGCCTACGAGCAGTACTTC. This rearrangement joins TRBV27 to TRBJ2-7; 8 bases line up with TRBD1. CDR3 length equals 14 residues. Germline CDR1 and CDR2: MNHEY and SMNVEV (reference sequence). V shed 5 bases, J shed 2 bases, and the junction held 5 bases outside the gene matches.

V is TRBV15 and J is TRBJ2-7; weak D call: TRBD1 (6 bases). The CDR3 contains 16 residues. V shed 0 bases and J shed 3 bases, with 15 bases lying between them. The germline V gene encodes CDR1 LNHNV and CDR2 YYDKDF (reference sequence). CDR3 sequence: CATSREPGQRRYEQYF. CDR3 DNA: TGTGCCACCAGCAGAGAACCGGGACAAAGACGCTACGAGCAGTACTTC.

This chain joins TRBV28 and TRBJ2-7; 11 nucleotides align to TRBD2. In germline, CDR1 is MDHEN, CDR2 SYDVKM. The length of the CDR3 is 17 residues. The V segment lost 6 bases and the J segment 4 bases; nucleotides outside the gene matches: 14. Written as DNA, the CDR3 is TGTGCCAGCAGCCCATGGCCACTAGCGGGAGAAACTTACGAGCAGTACTTC. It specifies CASSPWPLAGETYEQYF.

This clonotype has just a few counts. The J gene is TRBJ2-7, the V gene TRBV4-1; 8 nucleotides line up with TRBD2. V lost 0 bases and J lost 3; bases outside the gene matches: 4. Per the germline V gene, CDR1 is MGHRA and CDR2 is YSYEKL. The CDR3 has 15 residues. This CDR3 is CASSQEGSGVYEQYF. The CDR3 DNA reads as TGCGCCAGCAGCCAAGAAGGTAGCGGGGTCTACGAGCAGTACTTC.

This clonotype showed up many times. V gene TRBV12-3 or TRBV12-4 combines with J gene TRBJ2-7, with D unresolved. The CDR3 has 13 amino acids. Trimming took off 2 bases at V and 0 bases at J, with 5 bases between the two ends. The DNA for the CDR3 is TGTGCCAGCAGTTTATACAGCTCCTACGAGCAGTACTTC. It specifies CASSLYSSYEQYF.

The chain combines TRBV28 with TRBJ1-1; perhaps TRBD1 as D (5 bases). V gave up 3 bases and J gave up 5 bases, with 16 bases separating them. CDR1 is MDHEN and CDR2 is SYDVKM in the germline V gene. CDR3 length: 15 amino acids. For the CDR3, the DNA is TGTGCCAGCAGTTTCCGAGGGGCCCGGCGAACTGAAGCTTTCTTT. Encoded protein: CASSFRGARRTEAFF. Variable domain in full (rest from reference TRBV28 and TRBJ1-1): DVKVTQSSRYLVKRTGEKVFLECVQDMDHENMFWYRQDPGLGLRLIYFSYDVKMKEKGDIPEGYSVSREKKERFSLILESASTNQTSMYLCASSFRGARRTEAFFGQGTRLTVV.

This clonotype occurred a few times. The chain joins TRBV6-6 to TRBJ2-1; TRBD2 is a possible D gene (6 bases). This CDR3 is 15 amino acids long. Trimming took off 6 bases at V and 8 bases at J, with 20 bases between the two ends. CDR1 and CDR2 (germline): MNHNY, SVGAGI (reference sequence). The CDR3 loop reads CASRGGAAKGDEQFF. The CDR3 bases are TGTGCCAGCAGGGGGGGAGCGGCCAAGGGAGATGAGCAGTTCTTC.

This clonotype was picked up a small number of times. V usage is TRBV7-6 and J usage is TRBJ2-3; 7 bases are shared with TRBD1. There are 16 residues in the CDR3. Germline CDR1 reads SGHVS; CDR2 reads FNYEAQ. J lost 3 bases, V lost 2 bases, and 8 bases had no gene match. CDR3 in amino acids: CASSLWIKGATDTQYF. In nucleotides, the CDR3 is TGTGCCAGCAGCTTATGGATAAAGGGGGCGACAGATACGCAGTATTTT. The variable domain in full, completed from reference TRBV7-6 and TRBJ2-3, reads GAGVSQSPRYKVTKRGQDVALRCDPISGHVSLYWYRQALGQGPEFLTYFNYEAQQDKSGLPNDRFSAERPEGSISTLTIQRTEQRDSAMYRCASSLWIKGATDTQYFGPGTRLTVL.

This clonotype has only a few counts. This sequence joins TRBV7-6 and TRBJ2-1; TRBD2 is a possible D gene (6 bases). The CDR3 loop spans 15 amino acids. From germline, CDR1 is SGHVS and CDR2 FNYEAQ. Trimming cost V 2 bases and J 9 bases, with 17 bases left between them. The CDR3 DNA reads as TGTGCCAGCAGCTTAATCCCGACTAGTTGGGTTGAGCAGTTCTTC. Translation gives CASSLIPTSWVEQFF.

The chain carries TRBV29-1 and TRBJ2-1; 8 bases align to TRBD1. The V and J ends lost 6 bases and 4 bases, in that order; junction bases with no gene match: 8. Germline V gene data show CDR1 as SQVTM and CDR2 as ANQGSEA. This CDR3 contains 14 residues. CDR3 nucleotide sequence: TGCAGCGTCGCAGGGGGCGAAGGATACAATGAGCAGTTCTTC. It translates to CSVAGGEGYNEQFF.

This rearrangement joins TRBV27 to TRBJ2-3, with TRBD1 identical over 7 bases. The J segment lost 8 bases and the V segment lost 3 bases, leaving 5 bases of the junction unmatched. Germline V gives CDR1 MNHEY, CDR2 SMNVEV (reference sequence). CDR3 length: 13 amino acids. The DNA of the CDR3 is TGTGCCAGCAGTTTGGGGTCAGGGGGTACGCAGTATTTT. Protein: CASSLGSGGTQYF.

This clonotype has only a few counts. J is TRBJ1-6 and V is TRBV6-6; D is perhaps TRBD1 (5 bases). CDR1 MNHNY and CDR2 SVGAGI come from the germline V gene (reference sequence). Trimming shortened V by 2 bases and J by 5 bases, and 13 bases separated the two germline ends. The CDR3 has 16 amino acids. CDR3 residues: CASSYPMGRDNSPLHF. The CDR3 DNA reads TGTGCCAGCAGTTACCCTATGGGACGGGATAATTCACCCCTCCACTTT.

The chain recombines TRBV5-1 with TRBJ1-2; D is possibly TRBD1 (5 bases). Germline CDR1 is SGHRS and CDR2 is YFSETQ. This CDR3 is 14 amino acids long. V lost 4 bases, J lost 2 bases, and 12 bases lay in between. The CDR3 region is CASSPPGRNYGYTF. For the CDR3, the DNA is TGCGCCAGCAGCCCCCCGGGACGGAACTATGGCTACACCTTC.

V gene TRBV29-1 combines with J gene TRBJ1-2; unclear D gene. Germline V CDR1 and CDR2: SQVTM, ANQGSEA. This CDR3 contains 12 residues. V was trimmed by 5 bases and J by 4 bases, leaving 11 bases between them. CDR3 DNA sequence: TGCAGCGTTTCGGCGGCAACCTATGGCTACACCTTC. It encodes CSVSAATYGYTF.

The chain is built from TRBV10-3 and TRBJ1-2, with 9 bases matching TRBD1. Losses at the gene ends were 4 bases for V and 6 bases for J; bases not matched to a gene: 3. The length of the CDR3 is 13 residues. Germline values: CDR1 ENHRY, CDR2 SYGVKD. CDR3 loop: CAISGDRVHGYTF. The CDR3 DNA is TGTGCCATCAGTGGGGACAGGGTCCATGGCTACACCTTC.